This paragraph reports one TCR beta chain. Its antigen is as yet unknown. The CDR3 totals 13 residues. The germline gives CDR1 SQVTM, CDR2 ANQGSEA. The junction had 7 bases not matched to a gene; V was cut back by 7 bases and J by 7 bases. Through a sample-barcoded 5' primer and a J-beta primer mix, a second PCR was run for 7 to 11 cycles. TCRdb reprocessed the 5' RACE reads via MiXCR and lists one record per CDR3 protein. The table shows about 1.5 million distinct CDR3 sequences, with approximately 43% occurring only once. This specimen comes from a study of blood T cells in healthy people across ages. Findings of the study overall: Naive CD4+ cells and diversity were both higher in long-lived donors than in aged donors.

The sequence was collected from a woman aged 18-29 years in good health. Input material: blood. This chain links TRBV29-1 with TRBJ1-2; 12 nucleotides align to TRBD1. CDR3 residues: CSAGRDRGPGYTF. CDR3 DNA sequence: TGCAGCGCAGGACGGGACAGGGGGCCTGGCTACACCTTC.